This is a list of T cell receptor beta chains from one sample in a study of blood T cell repertoires in COVID-19. Sequenced by immunoSEQ multiplex PCR; TCRdb stores in-frame clones only, minus some. Here the sample spans around 200,000 clones, 70% to 85% being singletons. The sample was peripheral blood. The receptors derive from a woman of 80 years or more with acute or convalescent COVID-19. Both conserved end residues are part of each CDR3. A D gene is named only where the DNA matches it firmly. Clone size is stated in some rows and not others, as once, few, many or a class when expanded.

TRBJ1-1 | NA | TRBV20-1 | NA | TGCAGTGCTAGTGACGCGCGAATCACTGAAGCTTTCTTT | CSASDARITEAFF
TRBJ1-4 | NA | TRBV19 | NA | TGTGCCAGTAGTCGGCAGACTGCAACTAATGAAAAACTGTTTTTT | CASSRQTATNEKLFF
TRBJ1-5 | NA | TRBV18 | TRBD1 | TGTGCCAGCTCACAGGACAGGGGGTTAGGGCCCCAGCATTTT | CASSQDRGLGPQHF
TRBJ1-5 | NA | TRBV6-2/TRBV6-3 | NA | TGTGCCAGCAGTTCACGAAGGAGGAGCAATCAGCCCCAGCATTTT | CASSSRRRSNQPQHF
TRBJ1-1 | NA | TRBV18 | TRBD1 | TGTGCCAGCTCACCAAGGACAGGGGAGGGGACTGAAGCTTTCTTT | CASSPRTGEGTEAFF
TRBJ1-6 | NA | TRBV5-1 | TRBD1 | TGCGCCAGCAGCCCCCGGTTAGGGACAGGGGGCTATAATTCACCCCTCCACTTT | CASSPRLGTGGYNSPLHF
TRBJ2-1 | NA | TRBV5-5 | TRBD2 | TGTGCCAGCAGCTTCTCGCGTGGGACTAGCGGGAGCTACAATGAGCAGTTCTTC | CASSFSRGTSGSYNEQFF
TRBJ2-5 | NA | TRBV2 | NA | TGTGCCAGCAGCCGAGGGGGGGGCGAGACCCAGTACTTC | CASSRGGGETQYF
TRBJ1-4 | NA | TRBV30 | TRBD1 | TGTGCCTGGAGTGACACAGGGGTTACTAATGAAAAACTGTTTTTT | CAWSDTGVTNEKLFF
TRBJ1-6 | NA | TRBV7-2 | NA | TGTGCCAGCAGCTTAGTACAAGACTATAATTCACCCCTCCACTTT | CASSLVQDYNSPLHF
TRBJ1-1 | NA | TRBV5-1 | TRBD1 | TGCGCCAGCAGCTTGGGACAGGGAGTTACTGAAGCTTTCTTT | CASSLGQGVTEAFF
TRBJ2-1 | NA | TRBV7-6 | NA | TGTGCCAGCAGCTTAGGGCGGGGCCTTCGAAACAATGAGCAGTTCTTC | CASSLGRGLRNNEQFF
TRBJ2-7 | NA | TRBV5-4 | NA | TGTGCCAGCAGCGTAGTAGCGGCCCACGAGCAGTACTTC | CASSVVAAHEQYF
TRBJ2-2 | NA | TRBV30 | TRBD2 | TGTGCCTGGGATTCTAGCGGGAGAAATACCGGGGAGCTGTTTTTT | CAWDSSGRNTGELFF
TRBJ2-7 | NA | TRBV6-2/TRBV6-3 | TRBD1 | TGTGCCAGCAGCTTAGACAGGGGGGCCTACGAGCAGTACTTC | CASSLDRGAYEQYF
TRBJ1-2 | NA | TRBV4-3 | NA | TGCGCCAGCAGCCAAGTTATCAGGGATGGCTACACCTTC | CASSQVIRDGYTF
TRBJ1-5 | NA | TRBV20-1 | NA | TGCAGTGGTTATAGCAATCAGCCCCAGCATTTT | CSGYSNQPQHF
TRBJ2-1 | NA | TRBV5-1 | NA | TGCGCCAGCAGCTTGGGAGGGGGCTCCTACAATGAGCAGTTCTTC | CASSLGGGSYNEQFF
TRBJ2-1 | NA | TRBV24-1 | NA | TGTGCCACCAGCGGGCAGGGGTTGGGCTACAATGAGCAGTTCTTC | CATSGQGLGYNEQFF
TRBJ2-3 | NA | TRBV4-2 | TRBD2 | TGTGCCAGCAGACCCTCTAGCGGGAGAGGCACAGATACGCAGTATTTT | CASRPSSGRGTDTQYF
TRBJ2-7 | NA | TRBV19 | NA | TGTGCCAGTAGTATAGATCTTCTAGGGGGTCACTACGAGCAGTACTTC | CASSIDLLGGHYEQYF
TRBJ2-1 | NA | TRBV3-1/TRBV3-2 | TRBD2 | TGTGCCAGCAGCCCTTGGACTAGCGGGAGGGCTTCCCACAATGAGCAGTTCTTC | CASSPWTSGRASHNEQFF
TRBJ1-4 | once | TRBV7-9 | NA | TGTGCCAGCAGCCGTACAAGTAATGAAAAACTGTTTTTT | CASSRTSNEKLFF
TRBJ1-3 | once | TRBV6-5 | TRBD1 | TGTGCCAGCAGCAGTGACAGGGATGGAAACACCATATATTTT | CASSSDRDGNTIYF
TRBJ2-1 | NA | TRBV30 | TRBD2 | TGTGCCTGGAGGGGACTAGCGGGAAGGGAGAGCTCCTACAATGAGCAGTTCTTC | CAWRGLAGRESSYNEQFF
TRBJ1-2 | NA | TRBV5-1 | NA | TGCGCCAGCAGCTTGGACGAGGTCTGGGGCTACACCTTC | CASSLDEVWGYTF
TRBJ1-1 | NA | TRBV4-1 | TRBD1 | TGCGCCAGCAGCCAAGATCGGCAGGGGGGCCTTTCATACTCTGAAGCTTTCTTT | CASSQDRQGGLSYSEAFF
TRBJ2-1 | NA | TRBV19 | TRBD1 | TGTGCCAGTAGTATTGGCCAGGGGGTCTACAATGAGCAGTTCTTC | CASSIGQGVYNEQFF
TRBJ2-7 | NA | TRBV2 | TRBD1 | TGTGCCAGCAGCGTCACAGGGGCAGGTGGCGAGCAGTACTTC | CASSVTGAGGEQYF
TRBJ2-5 | NA | TRBV9 | TRBD2 | TGTGCCAGCAGCGTAGGGCGGGGGGAGACCCAGTACTTC | CASSVGRGETQYF
TRBJ2-3 | NA | TRBV3-1/TRBV3-2 | NA | TGTGCCAGCAGCCAAGTCGGGAGAACAGATACGCAGTATTTT | CASSQVGRTDTQYF
TRBJ2-2 | NA | TRBV2 | TRBD1 | TGTGCCAGCAGTGATGCCGGGACAGGGTCCACCGGGGAGCTGTTTTTT | CASSDAGTGSTGELFF
TRBJ2-2 | NA | TRBV6-6 | TRBD1 | TGTGCCAGCAGTATGGGACAGGGACCAACCGGGGAGCTGTTTTTT | CASSMGQGPTGELFF
TRBJ2-1 | NA | TRBV7-3 | TRBD2 | TGTGCCAGCAGCTTAACGGGGGGGACTAGCAGTCATGAGCAGTTCTTC | CASSLTGGTSSHEQFF
TRBJ2-1 | NA | TRBV30 | NA | TGTGCCTGGAGGGTTAGCTCCTACAATGAGCAGTTCTTC | CAWRVSSYNEQFF
TRBJ2-5 | NA | TRBV5-1 | TRBD2 | TGCGCCAGCAGCTCCTTTAGCGGGAGGTCGGGAGAGACCCAGTACTTC | CASSSFSGRSGETQYF
TRBJ2-5 | NA | TRBV6-2/TRBV6-3 | NA | TGTGCCAGCAGTTACTCGGGAGAAGAGACCCAGTACTTC | CASSYSGEETQYF
TRBJ2-2 | once | TRBV2 | NA | TGTGCCAGCAGAGACGCAGGCGTCTACACCGGGGAGCTGTTTTTT | CASRDAGVYTGELFF
TRBJ2-3 | NA | TRBV6-2/TRBV6-3 | NA | TGTGCCAGCAGTTACTGGGCAGGGGGCACAGATACGCAGTATTTT | CASSYWAGGTDTQYF
TRBJ1-2 | NA | TRBV10-3 | TRBD1 | TGTGCCACCTCCCCGGACAGGGCTAACTATGGCTACACCTTC | CATSPDRANYGYTF
TRBJ2-3 | once | TRBV9 | NA | TGTGCCAGCAGCGTAGGGGCGAGTAGCACAGATACGCAGTATTTT | CASSVGASSTDTQYF
TRBJ2-5 | NA | TRBV7-3 | TRBD2 | TGTGCCAGCAGCTTGGGACTAGCGGGAGGGAAAGAGACCCAGTACTTC | CASSLGLAGGKETQYF
TRBJ1-1 | NA | TRBV12-3/TRBV12-4 | NA | TGTGCCAGCAGTTTACGCAGTGAAGCTTTCTTT | CASSLRSEAFF
TRBJ2-3 | NA | TRBV29-1 | TRBD2 | TGCAGCGTTGGGGACCCCTTTAGCGGGGGGATCGCAGATACGCAGTATTTT | CSVGDPFSGGIADTQYF
TRBJ2-2 | NA | TRBV27 | TRBD2 | TGTGCCAGCGCGACTAGCGGGAACACCGGGGAGCTGTTTTTT | CASATSGNTGELFF
TRBJ2-1 | NA | TRBV7-8 | NA | TGTGCCAGCAGCTTAGCGGCCCACAATGAGCAGTTCTTC | CASSLAAHNEQFF
TRBJ2-7 | NA | TRBV2 | TRBD1 | TGTGCCAGCAACCTGGACAGGGTCGACGAGCAGTACTTC | CASNLDRVDEQYF
TRBJ2-3 | NA | TRBV6-1 | TRBD2 | TGTGCCAGCAGTGAACCCGGAGCGGGGTGGTCAGATACGCAGTATTTT | CASSEPGAGWSDTQYF
TRBJ1-2 | NA | TRBV12-3/TRBV12-4 | TRBD1 | TGTGCCACCCAGGGGGCGACCTATGGCTACACCTTC | CATQGATYGYTF
TRBJ2-1 | NA | TRBV9 | NA | TGTGCCAGCAGCGTAGGGTCGGTGTACAATGAGCAGTTCTTC | CASSVGSVYNEQFF
TRBJ2-7 | NA | TRBV5-8 | NA | TGTGCCAGCAGCGACGACTACTACGAGCAGTACTTC | CASSDDYYEQYF